These 11 T cell receptor beta chains originate from one sample sequenced in a study of shared T cell receptors in the human thymus. Sequencing was performed with immunoSEQ multiplex PCR; in TCRdb, only in-frame clones are kept and a portion is missing. The table lists hundreds of thousands of clones, about 89% of them singletons. The same sample was also studied in work on human thymus T cells.

Material for sequencing was thymocytes. Receptors were obtained from a boy under two years old with a congenital heart defect.

V is TRBV10-3 and J is TRBJ1-1, with D tentatively TRBD1 (6 bases). The V end was cut by 0 bases, the J end by 5 bases, with 7 bases between. The CDR3 is 13 amino acids. The germline V gene encodes CDR1 ENHRY and CDR2 SYGVKD. CDR3 sequence reads: CAISESRGTEAFF. The CDR3 DNA sequence: TGTGCCATCAGTGAGTCGAGGGGGACTGAAGCTTTCTTT.

The rearrangement uses TRBV7-8 and TRBJ2-3, with 7 positions matching TRBD2. From germline, CDR1 is SGHVS and CDR2 FQNEAQ. The junction had 8 bases not matched to a gene; V was cut back by 3 bases and J by 2 bases. This CDR3 comprises 16 residues. The CDR3 coding sequence is TGTGCCAGCAGCTTTCAAGAAGGGAGGGCCACAGATACGCAGTATTTT. Its protein product is CASSFQEGRATDTQYF. The whole variable domain, filled in from reference TRBV7-8 and TRBJ2-3, reads GAGVSQSPRYKVAKRGQDVALRCDPISGHVSLFWYQQALGQGPEFLTYFQNEAQLDKSGLPSDRFFAERPEGSVSTLKIQRTQQEDSAVYLCASSFQEGRATDTQYFGPGTRLTVL.

This clone has just a few counts. The J gene is TRBJ1-3, the V gene TRBV28; D possibly corresponds to TRBD1 (5 bases). CDR3 length equals 14 residues. Trimming stripped 3 bases from V and 2 bases from J, with 8 bases between. CDR1 is MDHEN, CDR2 SYDVKM, per germline. CDR3 bases: TGTGCCAGCAGTTTTGCGACAGCTGGAAACACCATATATTTT. Protein sequence: CASSFATAGNTIYF.

The chain employs TRBV5-8 and TRBJ1-2, with D maybe TRBD1 (5 bases). The CDR3 runs to 12 residues. Germline V gives CDR1 SGHTS, CDR2 YDEGEE. The V and J ends lost 7 bases and 4 bases respectively, with 11 bases between them. DNA of the CDR3: TGTGCCAGCGGCGGGACTTCCTATGGCTACACCTTC. Its translation is CASGGTSYGYTF. The full variable domain, rest sourced from reference TRBV5-8 and TRBJ1-2, is EAGVTQSPTHLIKTRGQQATLRCSPISGHTSVYWYQQALGLGLQFLLWYDEGEERNRGNFPPRFSGRQFPNYSSELNVNALELEDSALYLCASGGTSYGYTFGSGTRLTVV.

The chain combines TRBV5-1 with TRBJ2-1; 11 nucleotides match TRBD2. Germline CDR1 and CDR2: SGHRS and YFSETQ. V shed 6 bases and J 4 bases; nucleotides not matched to a gene: 6. This CDR3 spans 15 amino acids. CDR3 nucleotides: TGCGCCAGCAACTGGGGACTAGCGGAATACAATGAGCAGTTCTTC. Its translation is CASNWGLAEYNEQFF.

This chain links TRBV11-2 with TRBJ2-3, with a tentative D call TRBD2 (6 bases). Germline CDR1 SGHAT, CDR2 FQNNGV. This CDR3 comprises 15 residues. The ends were cut back, 3 bases at V and 1 base at J, with 11 bases in the middle. This CDR3 reads CASSLLGRGTDTQYF. The DNA of the CDR3 is TGTGCCAGCAGCTTGCTCGGGAGAGGCACAGATACGCAGTATTTT.

The chain links TRBV7-2 to TRBJ1-3; D is unresolved. Germline CDR1 reads SGHTA; CDR2 reads FQGNSA. Trimming pared 5 bases from V and 0 bases from J, leaving 14 bases between. The CDR3 sequence is 16 residues long. CDR3 amino acids: CASSPTVTSSGNTIYF. CDR3 bases: TGTGCCAGCAGCCCCACGGTGACTTCCTCTGGAAACACCATATATTTT.

This clone was detected a few times. The chain is built from TRBV5-4 and TRBJ2-3; 10 nucleotides agree with TRBD1. The CDR3 is made up of 15 amino acids. In germline, CDR1 is SGHNT, CDR2 YYREEE (reference sequence). Trimming cost V 0 bases and J 8 bases; bases outside gene matches: 6. The CDR3 region has the DNA TGTGCCAGCAGCTTGGGGGGACAGGGGTACGGTACGCAGTATTTT. Its translation is CASSLGGQGYGTQYF.

DNA of the CDR3: TGTGCCATCAGTGAGTCCGCTGCGGGGGGTGAGCAGTTCTTC. Protein sequence: CAISESAAGGEQFF. The chain joins TRBV10-3 to TRBJ2-1; 8 bases agree with TRBD2. Trimming took 0 bases from V and 9 from J; bases not matched to a gene: 4. Germline V gives CDR1 ENHRY, CDR2 SYGVKD. The CDR3 consists of 14 residues.

The J gene is TRBJ2-1, the V gene TRBV7-2, with D uncertain. Trimming took 10 bases from V and 1 from J, leaving 8 bases between them. Per germline, CDR1 SGHTA and CDR2 FQGNSA. The CDR3 is 12 amino acids. CDR3 in amino acids: CAINRSYNEQFF. The CDR3 DNA is TGTGCCATAAACAGATCCTACAATGAGCAGTTCTTC.

This clone has more than one count but fewer than ten. V gene TRBV5-1 combines with J gene TRBJ2-1; a weak D match, TRBD2 (5 bases). Trimming pared 2 bases from V and 7 bases from J, leaving 10 bases between. CDR3 length equals 13 residues. The germline V gene has CDR1 SGHRS and CDR2 YFSETQ. The CDR3 nucleotides read TGCGCCAGCAGCTTACTAGATTGGAATGAGCAGTTCTTC. Protein sequence: CASSLLDWNEQFF.